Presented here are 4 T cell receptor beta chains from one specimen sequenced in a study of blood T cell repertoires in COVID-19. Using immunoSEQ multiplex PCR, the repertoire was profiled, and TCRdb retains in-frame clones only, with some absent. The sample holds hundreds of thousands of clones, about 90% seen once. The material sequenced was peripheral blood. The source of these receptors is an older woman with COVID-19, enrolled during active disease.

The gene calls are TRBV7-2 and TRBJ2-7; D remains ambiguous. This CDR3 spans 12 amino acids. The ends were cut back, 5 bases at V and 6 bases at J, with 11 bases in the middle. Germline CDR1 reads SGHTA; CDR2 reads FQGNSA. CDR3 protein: CASSPDQAEQYF. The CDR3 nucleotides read TGTGCCAGCAGCCCTGACCAGGCCGAGCAGTACTTC.

The CDR3 is CASSTKTGRSSGNTIYF. DNA of the CDR3: TGTGCCAGCAGCACTAAGACAGGGAGAAGCTCTGGAAACACCATATATTTT. The chain uses TRBV21-1 and TRBJ1-3; the table assigns TRBD1, which was not confirmed against the DNA. TRBV21-1 is annotated as a pseudogene. The CDR3 runs 17 residues.

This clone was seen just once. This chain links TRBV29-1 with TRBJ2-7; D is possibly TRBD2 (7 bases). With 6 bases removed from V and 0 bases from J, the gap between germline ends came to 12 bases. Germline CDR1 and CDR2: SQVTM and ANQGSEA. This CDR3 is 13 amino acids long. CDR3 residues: CSVGGGTSYEQYF. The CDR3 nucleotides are TGCAGCGTGGGAGGGGGGACCTCCTACGAGCAGTACTTC.

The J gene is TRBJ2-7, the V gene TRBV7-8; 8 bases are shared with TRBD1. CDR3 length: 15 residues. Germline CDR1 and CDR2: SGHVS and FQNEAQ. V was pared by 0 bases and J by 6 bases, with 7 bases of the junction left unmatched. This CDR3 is CASSLAGTGQGEQYF. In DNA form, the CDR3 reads TGTGCCAGCAGCTTAGCCGGGACAGGCCAGGGCGAGCAGTACTTC. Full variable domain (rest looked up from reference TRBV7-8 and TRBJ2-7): GAGVSQSPRYKVAKRGQDVALRCDPISGHVSLFWYQQALGQGPEFLTYFQNEAQLDKSGLPSDRFFAERPEGSVSTLKIQRTQQEDSAVYLCASSLAGTGQGEQYFGPGTRLTVT.